A selection of T cell receptor beta chains follows, all from one sample in a study of shared clonotypes between healthy human individuals. This table comes from immunoSEQ multiplex PCR, and its TCRdb copy is limited to in-frame clones, with some not included. The table includes over a million clones, about 84% detected once. Sequenced input: memory CD4+ T cells from PBMCs. Every receptor here comes from a young man in good health. Some clones in this sample may be carry-over from other donors' samples. The CDR3 runs from the conserved cysteine through the conserved F or W. D genes are given only for firm matches. Some rows have no size entry. The others give once, few or many, or a class for an expanded clone.

clone size,D gene,J gene,V gene,CDR3 DNA,CDR3 protein
few,TRBD1,TRBJ2-7,TRBV10-3,TGTGCCATCAGTCTTTACAGGGGTCAAGAGCAGTACTTC,CAISLYRGQEQYF
-,TRBD1,TRBJ1-2,TRBV4-3,TGCGCCAGCAGCCAAGATCGGGGCCAGACAGGGTGGAGCGGCTACACCTTC,CASSQDRGQTGWSGYTF
-,TRBD2,TRBJ2-1,TRBV5-1,TGCGCCAGCAGCCGGGAGGGGTCCTACAATGAGCAGTTCTTC,CASSREGSYNEQFF
-,TRBD2,TRBJ2-2,TRBV9,TGTGCCAGCAGCGTTTTCCTAGCGGCCTACACCGGGGAGCTGTTTTTT,CASSVFLAAYTGELFF
-,-,TRBJ1-2,TRBV28,TGTGCCAGCAGTGAACCGACTTTGGGGGCTGGCTACACCTTC,CASSEPTLGAGYTF
many,-,TRBJ2-1,TRBV5-4,TGTGCCAGCAGCCCAAGCCCCGGGGAGCAGTTCTTC,CASSPSPGEQFF
-,TRBD1,TRBJ1-1,TRBV7-2,TGTGCCAGCAGCTTAACAGGGGCTGGCACTGAAGCTTTCTTT,CASSLTGAGTEAFF
-,-,TRBJ2-3,TRBV9,TGTGCCAGCAGCGTAGCATCTAGCGCGACTAGCACAGATACGCAGTATTTT,CASSVASSATSTDTQYF
-,-,TRBJ1-2,TRBV5-1,TGCGCCAACCAGCTATACTGTCGGGCAGGTTTTGGGTCCAACCGCCTGGACTATGGCTACACCTTC,CANQLYCRAGFGSNRLDYGYTF
-,-,TRBJ2-5,TRBV11-2,TGTGCCAGCAGCGCGTTACAGGGCCCCCAAGAGACCCAGTACTTC,CASSALQGPQETQYF
-,TRBD2,TRBJ2-1,TRBV5-1,TGCGCCAGCAGGGTTAGCGGGACATACAATGAGCAGTTCTTC,CASRVSGTYNEQFF
-,-,TRBJ1-2,TRBV4-1,TGCGCCAGCAGCCAAGGCGGGGTCTATGGCTACACCTTC,CASSQGGVYGYTF
-,-,TRBJ1-1,TRBV25-1,TGTGCCAGCAGACGCGGGAACACTGAAGCTTTCTTT,CASRRGNTEAFF
-,-,TRBJ2-4,TRBV20-1,TGCAGTGCTAGTCCTGGTAACATTCAGTACTTC,CSASPGNIQYF
-,-,TRBJ2-7,TRBV7-2,TGTGCCAGCAGCCCCCCACGAGGAGACGCCTACGAGCAGTACTTC,CASSPPRGDAYEQYF
-,-,TRBJ2-5,TRBV6-6,TGTGCCAGCAGTTACGCAGGAAACCAAGAGACCCAGTACTTC,CASSYAGNQETQYF
few,-,TRBJ2-7,TRBV29-1,TGCAGCGTACGCGTGGACACCACCTACGAGCAGTACTTC,CSVRVDTTYEQYF
-,-,TRBJ1-1,TRBV10-1,TGCGCCAGCAGTGAGGGTTCGGCTCGGGCTTTCTTT,CASSEGSARAFF
once,TRBD2,TRBJ2-2,TRBV9,TGTGCCAGCAGCGTAGGAGCGGGAAACACCGGGGAGCTGTTTTTT,CASSVGAGNTGELFF
-,-,TRBJ2-7,TRBV19,TGTGCCAGTAGTCGCGTGAGAGGGGACGAGCAGTACTTC,CASSRVRGDEQYF
-,TRBD1,TRBJ1-4,TRBV30,TGTGCCTGGAGTCTACGGACAGGGGCAGTTGAAAAACTGTTTTTT,CAWSLRTGAVEKLFF
-,TRBD2,TRBJ2-1,TRBV2,TGTGCCAGCAGTGACCCTAGCGGCTACAATGAGCAGTTCTTC,CASSDPSGYNEQFF
-,-,TRBJ2-7,TRBV7-2,TGTGCCAGCAGCCCCCCCCCAGGGAGCTCCTACGAGCAGTACTTC,CASSPPPGSSYEQYF